Sequencing of this T cell receptor beta chain was carried out in a study of T cell repertoires in cytomegalovirus infection. On the study more broadly: CMV epitopes that were recently identified and HLA-C-restricted were used alongside well-studied HLA-B-restricted ones. Indications of both CMV infection and matching HLA type were provided by public TCR beta signatures. Study observations and caveats: Clonotype analysis showed dominance of the ex vivo response by HLA-C-restricted CMV-specific TCR beta clonotypes. Of the TCR beta families, the public ones yielded a cumulative frequency that identified carriers of CMV plus the relevant HLA.

The germline V gene encodes CDR1 MNHNS and CDR2 SASEGT. This CDR3 comprises 15 residues. With V trimmed by 5 bases and J by 0 bases, 5 bases remained unmatched. TCRdb re-analysed the reads in MiXCR, keeping a single row per CDR3 protein. This sample yields 450,000 to 650,000 distinct CDR3 sequences, of which about 39% are seen a single time; 48% belongs to the top ten. This clonotype was picked up a small number of times. Its antigen remains unknown. V usage is TRBV6-1 and J usage is TRBJ2-7; 9 nucleotides align to TRBD2. The input for sequencing was cultured PBMCs, taken from culture after CMV antigen stimulation. The receptor was derived from a human donor in good health (CMV status not recorded). Some clones in this sample may be carry-over from other donors' samples. The DNA for the CDR3 is TGTGCCAGCAGTCCTCTAGCGGGAAGCTCCTACGAGCAGTACTTC. It codes for CASSPLAGSSYEQYF.